This paragraph covers one T cell receptor (beta chain) sequence. Sample-barcoded 5' priming and a J-beta primer mix drove a second PCR of about 6 to 12 cycles. A single record per CDR3 protein comes from TCRdb applying MiXCR to the 5' RACE reads. The sample lists about 680,000 distinct CDR3 sequences, approximately 50% occurring once. The CDR3 is 15 residues long. Germline-derived CDR1 and CDR2 are LNHNV and YYDKDF (reference sequence). Trimming pared 5 bases from V and 0 bases from J, leaving 14 bases between. These data are taken from a study of blood T cells in healthy people across ages. Sequencing used blood. V is TRBV15 and J is TRBJ2-7; D gene ambiguous. The TCR sequence derives from a woman in her sixties or seventies in good health. The CDR3: CATSGNMDPSYEQYF. In DNA form, the CDR3 reads TGTGCCACCAGCGGGAACATGGATCCCTCCTACGAGCAGTACTTC. The whole variable domain, filled in from reference TRBV15 and TRBJ2-7, reads DAMVIQNPRYQVTQFGKPVTLSCSQTLNHNVMYWYQQKSSQAPKLLFHYYDKDFNNEADTPDNFQSRRPNTSFCFLDIRSPGLGDTAMYLCATSGNMDPSYEQYFGPGTRLTVT.